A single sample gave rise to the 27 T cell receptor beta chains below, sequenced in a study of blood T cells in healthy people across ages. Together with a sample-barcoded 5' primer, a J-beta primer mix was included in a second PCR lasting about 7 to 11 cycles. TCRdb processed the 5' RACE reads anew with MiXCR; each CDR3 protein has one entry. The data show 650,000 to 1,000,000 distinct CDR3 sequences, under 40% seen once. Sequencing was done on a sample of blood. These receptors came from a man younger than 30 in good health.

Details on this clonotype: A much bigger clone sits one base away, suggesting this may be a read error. CDR3 sequence reads: CASSLGRGGEKPFF. The CDR3 region has the DNA TGTGCCAGCAGTTTGGGCAGGGGTGGTGAAAAACCGTTTTTT. V usage is TRBV12-3 or TRBV12-4 and J usage is TRBJ1-4; TRBD1 is a possible D gene (6 bases). The CDR3 has 14 amino acids.

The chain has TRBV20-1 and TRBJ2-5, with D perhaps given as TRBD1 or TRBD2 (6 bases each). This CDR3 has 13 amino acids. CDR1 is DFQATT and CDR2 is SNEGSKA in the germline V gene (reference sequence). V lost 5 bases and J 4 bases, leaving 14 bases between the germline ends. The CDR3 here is CSASPGAGETQYF. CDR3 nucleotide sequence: TGCAGTGCTTCCCCGGGGGCGGGAGAGACCCAGTACTTC.

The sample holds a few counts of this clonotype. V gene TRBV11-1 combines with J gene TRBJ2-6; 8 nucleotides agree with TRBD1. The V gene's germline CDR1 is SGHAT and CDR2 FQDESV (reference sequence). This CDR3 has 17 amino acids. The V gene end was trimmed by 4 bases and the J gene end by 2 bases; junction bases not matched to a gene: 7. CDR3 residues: CASSSRQGSAGANVLTF. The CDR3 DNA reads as TGTGCCAGCAGCTCCCGACAGGGGTCGGCTGGGGCCAACGTCCTGACTTTC.

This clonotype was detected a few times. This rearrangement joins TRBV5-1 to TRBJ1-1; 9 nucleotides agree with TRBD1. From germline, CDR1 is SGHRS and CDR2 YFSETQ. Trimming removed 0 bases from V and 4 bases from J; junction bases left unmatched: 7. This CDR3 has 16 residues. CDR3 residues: CASSLGDRVYITEAFF. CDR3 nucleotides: TGCGCCAGCAGCTTGGGGGACAGGGTTTATATCACTGAAGCTTTCTTT.

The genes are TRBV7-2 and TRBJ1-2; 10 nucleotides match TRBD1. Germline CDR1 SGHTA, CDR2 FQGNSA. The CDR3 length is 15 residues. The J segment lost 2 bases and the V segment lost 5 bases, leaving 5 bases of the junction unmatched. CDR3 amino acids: CASSIRDRGNYGYTF. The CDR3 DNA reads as TGTGCCAGCAGCATCCGGGACAGGGGAAACTATGGCTACACCTTC.

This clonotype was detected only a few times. CDR3: CASSYRDRGNNEQYF. In nucleotides, the CDR3 is TGCGCCAGCAGCTACCGGGACAGGGGGAACAATGAGCAGTATTTT. The rearrangement joins TRBV4-1 to TRBJ2-3, with 11 bases lining up with TRBD1. Germline trimming cut 5 bases from V and 11 bases from J; bases unmatched to any gene: 12. This CDR3 is 15 amino acids long. Germline lookup yields CDR1 MGHRA and CDR2 YSYEKL.

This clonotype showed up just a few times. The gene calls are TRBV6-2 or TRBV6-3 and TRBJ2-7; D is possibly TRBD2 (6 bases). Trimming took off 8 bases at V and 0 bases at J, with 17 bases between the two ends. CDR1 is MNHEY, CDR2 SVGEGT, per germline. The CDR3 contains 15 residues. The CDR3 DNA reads TGTGCCAGCTTCCAGCCTGGGGGGAGCTCCTACGAGCAGTACTTC. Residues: CASFQPGGSSYEQYF.

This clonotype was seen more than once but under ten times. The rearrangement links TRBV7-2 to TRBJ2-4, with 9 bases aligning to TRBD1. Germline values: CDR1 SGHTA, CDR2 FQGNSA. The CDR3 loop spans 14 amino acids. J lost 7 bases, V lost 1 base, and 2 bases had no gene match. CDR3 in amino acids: CASSLGTGVNIQYF. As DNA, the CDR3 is TGTGCCAGCAGCTTAGGGACAGGGGTTAACATTCAGTACTTC.

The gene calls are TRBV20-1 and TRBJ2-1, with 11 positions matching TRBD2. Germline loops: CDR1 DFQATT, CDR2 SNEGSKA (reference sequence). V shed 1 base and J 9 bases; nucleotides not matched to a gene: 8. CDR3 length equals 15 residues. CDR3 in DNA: TGCAGTGCTAGAGTCCCGACTAGCGGGAAGGGTGAGCAGTTCTTC. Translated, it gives CSARVPTSGKGEQFF.

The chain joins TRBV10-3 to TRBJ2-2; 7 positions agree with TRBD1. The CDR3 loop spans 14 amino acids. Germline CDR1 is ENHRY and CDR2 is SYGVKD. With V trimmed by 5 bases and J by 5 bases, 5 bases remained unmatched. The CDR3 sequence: CAISRGPSTGELFF. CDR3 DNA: TGTGCCATCAGTAGGGGGCCTAGTACCGGGGAGCTGTTTTTT.

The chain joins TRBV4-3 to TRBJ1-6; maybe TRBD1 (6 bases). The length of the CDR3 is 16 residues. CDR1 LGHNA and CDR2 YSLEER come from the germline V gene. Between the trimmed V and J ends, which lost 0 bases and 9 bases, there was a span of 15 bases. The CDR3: CASSQDQGNAGSPLHF. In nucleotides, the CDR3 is TGCGCCAGCAGCCAAGATCAGGGGAATGCGGGTTCACCCCTCCACTTT.

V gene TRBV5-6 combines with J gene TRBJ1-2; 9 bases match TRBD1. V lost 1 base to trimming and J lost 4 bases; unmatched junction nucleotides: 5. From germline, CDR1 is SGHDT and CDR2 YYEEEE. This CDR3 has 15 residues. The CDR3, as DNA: TGTGCCAGCAGCTTGAACAGGGGGCCAGGCTATGGCTACACCTTC. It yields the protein CASSLNRGPGYGYTF.

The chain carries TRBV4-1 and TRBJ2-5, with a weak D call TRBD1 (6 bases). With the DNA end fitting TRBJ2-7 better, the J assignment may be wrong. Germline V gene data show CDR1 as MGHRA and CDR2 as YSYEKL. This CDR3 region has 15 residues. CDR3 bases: TGCGCCAGCAGCCAAGAGAGTGCCAGGGGATACGAGCAGTACTTC. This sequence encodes CASSQESARGYEQYF.

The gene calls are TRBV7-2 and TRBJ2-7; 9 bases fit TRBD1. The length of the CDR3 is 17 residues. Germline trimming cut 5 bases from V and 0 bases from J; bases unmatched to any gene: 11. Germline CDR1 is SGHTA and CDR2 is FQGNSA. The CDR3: CASSGFRDRGSSYEQYF. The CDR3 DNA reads TGTGCCAGCAGCGGATTCAGAGACAGGGGGTCCTCCTACGAGCAGTACTTC.

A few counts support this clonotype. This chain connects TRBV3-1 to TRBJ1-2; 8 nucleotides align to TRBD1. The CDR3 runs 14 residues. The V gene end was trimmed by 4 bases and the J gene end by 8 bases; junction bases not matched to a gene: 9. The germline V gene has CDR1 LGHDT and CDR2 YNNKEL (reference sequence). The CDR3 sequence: CASSRLRGLEGYTF. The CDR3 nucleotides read TGTGCCAGCAGCCGCCTCAGGGGGCTGGAAGGCTACACCTTC.

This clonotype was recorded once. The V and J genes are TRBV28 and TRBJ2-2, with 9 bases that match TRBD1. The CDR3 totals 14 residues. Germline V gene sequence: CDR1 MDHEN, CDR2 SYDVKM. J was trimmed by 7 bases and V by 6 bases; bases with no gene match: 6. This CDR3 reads CASSRDRGNGELFF. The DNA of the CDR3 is TGTGCCAGCAGCCGCGACAGGGGGAACGGGGAGCTGTTTTTT.

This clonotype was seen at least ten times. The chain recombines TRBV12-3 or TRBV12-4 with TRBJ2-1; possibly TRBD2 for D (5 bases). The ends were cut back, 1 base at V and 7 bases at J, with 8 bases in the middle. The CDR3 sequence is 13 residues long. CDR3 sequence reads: CASSLVGVNEQFF. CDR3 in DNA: TGTGCCAGCAGTTTAGTCGGGGTAAATGAGCAGTTCTTC.

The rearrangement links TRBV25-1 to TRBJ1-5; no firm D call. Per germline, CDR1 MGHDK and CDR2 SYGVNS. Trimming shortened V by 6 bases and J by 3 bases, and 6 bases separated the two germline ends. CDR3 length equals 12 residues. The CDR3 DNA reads TGTGCCAGCAGCGAGTACAATCAGCCCCAGCATTTT. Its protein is CASSEYNQPQHF.

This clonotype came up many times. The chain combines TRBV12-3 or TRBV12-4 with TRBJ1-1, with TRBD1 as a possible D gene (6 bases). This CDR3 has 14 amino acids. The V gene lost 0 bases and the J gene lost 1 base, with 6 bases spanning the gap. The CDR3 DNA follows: TGTGCCAGCAGTTTAGCGGGACAGAACACTGAAGCTTTCTTT. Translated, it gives CASSLAGQNTEAFF.

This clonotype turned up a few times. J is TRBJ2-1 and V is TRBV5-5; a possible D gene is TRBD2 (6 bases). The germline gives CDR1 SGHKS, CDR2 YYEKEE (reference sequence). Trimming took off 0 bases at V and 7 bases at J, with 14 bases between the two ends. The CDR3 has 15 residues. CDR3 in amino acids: CASSLAAGRQNEQFF. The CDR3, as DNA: TGTGCCAGCAGCTTGGCAGCGGGCCGACAGAATGAGCAGTTCTTC. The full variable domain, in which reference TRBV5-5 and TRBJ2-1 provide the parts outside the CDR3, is DAGVTQSPTHLIKTRGQQVTLRCSPISGHKSVSWYQQVLGQGPQFIFQYYEKEERGRGNFPDRFSARQFPNYSSELNVNALLLGDSALYLCASSLAAGRQNEQFFGPGTRLTVL.

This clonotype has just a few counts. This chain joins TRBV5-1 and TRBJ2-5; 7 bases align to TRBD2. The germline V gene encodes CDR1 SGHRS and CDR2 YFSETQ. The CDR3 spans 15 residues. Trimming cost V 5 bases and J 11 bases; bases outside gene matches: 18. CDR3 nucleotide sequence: TGCGCCAGCAGGCAAGCGGGACTCCCGGTGAATGAGCAGTACTTC. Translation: CASRQAGLPVNEQYF.

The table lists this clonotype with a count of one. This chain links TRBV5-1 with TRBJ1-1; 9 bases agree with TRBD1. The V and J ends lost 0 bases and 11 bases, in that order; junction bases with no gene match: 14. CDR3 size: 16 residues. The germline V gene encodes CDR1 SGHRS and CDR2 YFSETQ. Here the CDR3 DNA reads TGCGCCAGCAGCTTGGACCCCACAGGGGGCGCAGGAGGGGCTTTCTTT. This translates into CASSLDPTGGAGGAFF.

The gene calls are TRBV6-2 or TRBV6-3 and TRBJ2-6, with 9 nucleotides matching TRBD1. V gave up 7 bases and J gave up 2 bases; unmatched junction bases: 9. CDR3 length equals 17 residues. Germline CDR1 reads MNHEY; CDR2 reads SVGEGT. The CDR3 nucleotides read TGTGCCAGCACCCTGGACAGGGGTAGGACTGGGGCCAACGTCCTGACTTTC. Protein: CASTLDRGRTGANVLTF.

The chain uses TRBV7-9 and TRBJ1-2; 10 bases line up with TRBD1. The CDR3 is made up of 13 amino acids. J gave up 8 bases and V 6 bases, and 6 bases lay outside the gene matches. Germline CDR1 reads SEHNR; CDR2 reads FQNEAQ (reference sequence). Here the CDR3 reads CASRGGQGEGYTF. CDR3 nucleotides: TGTGCCAGCAGGGGTGGACAGGGGGAAGGCTACACCTTC.

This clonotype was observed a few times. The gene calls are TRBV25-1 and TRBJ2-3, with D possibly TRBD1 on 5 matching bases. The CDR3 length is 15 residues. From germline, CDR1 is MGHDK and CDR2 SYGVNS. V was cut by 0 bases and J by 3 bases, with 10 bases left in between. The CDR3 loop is CASSEYGRVTDTQYF. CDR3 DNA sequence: TGTGCCAGCAGTGAATATGGCAGGGTGACAGATACGCAGTATTTT.

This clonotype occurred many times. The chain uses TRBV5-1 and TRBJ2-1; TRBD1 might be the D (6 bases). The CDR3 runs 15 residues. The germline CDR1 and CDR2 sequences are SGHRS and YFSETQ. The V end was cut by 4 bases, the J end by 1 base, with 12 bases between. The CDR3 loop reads CASSPQGQSYNEQFF. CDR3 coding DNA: TGCGCCAGCAGCCCACAGGGTCAGTCCTACAATGAGCAGTTCTTC. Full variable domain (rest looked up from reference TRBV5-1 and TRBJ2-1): KAGVTQTPRYLIKTRGQQVTLSCSPISGHRSVSWYQQTPGQGLQFLFEYFSETQRNKGNFPGRFSGRQFSNSRSEMNVSTLELGDSALYLCASSPQGQSYNEQFFGPGTRLTVL.

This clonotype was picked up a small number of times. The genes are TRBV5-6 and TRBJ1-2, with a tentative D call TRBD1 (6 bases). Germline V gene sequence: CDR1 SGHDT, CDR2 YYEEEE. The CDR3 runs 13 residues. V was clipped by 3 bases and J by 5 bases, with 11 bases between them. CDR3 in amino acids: CASSSGTLYGYTF. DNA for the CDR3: TGTGCCAGCAGCTCCGGGACATTGTATGGCTACACCTTC.